Listed below are T cell receptor beta chains from one sample, sequenced in a study of early T cells in non-severe SARS-CoV-2 infection. TCRdb independently ran MiXCR on the 5' RACE reads; one entry per CDR3 protein. The sample consists of nearly 60,000 distinct CDR3 sequences, roughly 13% of them appearing once. The sequenced sample consisted of whole blood. The source of these receptors is an adult who was a healthcare worker with PCR-confirmed SARS-CoV-2 infection or an uninfected control (not recorded which). Both conserved end residues are trimmed from each CDR3.

v_gene	CDR3aa
TRBV6-5	ASKTQGNYNYGYT
TRBV4-1	ASSSRQGANT
TRBV19	ASSRWKETQY
TRBV27	ASSEGPDTQY
TRBV29-1	SVVGQDALNTEAF
TRBV7-2	ASSLGVWQY
TRBV27	ATSAGGYDNQPQH
TRBV6-1	ASSEALAGWDGELF
TRBV29-1	SVRGTGGDEQF
TRBV6-6	ASSYPTSQGEAF
TRBV7-3	ASSFLAGGQYEQY
TRBV12-3/TRBV12-4	ASSLDGLVRVEPYEQY
TRBV7-8	ASSFGDSPLH
TRBV11-1	ASSLEGLAGGRKNIQY
TRBV21-1	ASSKGETQY
TRBV29-1	SEGQSGDTQY
TRBV11-2	ASSLDLGLANTEAF
TRBV4-3	ASSRTGSDSPLH
TRBV5-6	ASRMRTGVNEQF
TRBV30	AWSGSGNSPLH
TRBV7-2	ASSSGLAGVGTYEQY
TRBV28	ASSPTDRSNQPQH
TRBV20-1	SAPGEHTGELF
TRBV28	ASSLDFQETQY
TRBV5-1	ASSLELATDTQY
TRBV4-1	ASSQEDRFGNEQF
TRBV5-4	ASSRSGSYEQY
TRBV20-1	SARTSGRAYEQY
TRBV24-1	ATRSRGGSGELF
TRBV20-1	SASFPPYEQY
TRBV6-2/TRBV6-3	ASTQLAGGPGGELF
TRBV9	ASSFGAGELF
TRBV3-1	ASSLMVSSYNEQF
TRBV11-2	ASSSRGVRGSGEAF
TRBV5-1	ASSGRGYTEAF
TRBV29-1	SVEGQGGNEQF
TRBV20-1	SARDIQADEKLF
TRBV29-1	SVLDTEAF
TRBV20-1	SATETLGKQY
TRBV7-2	ASSRKGPDTQY
TRBV29-1	SVEGTSGGGTDTQY
TRBV20-1	SARSYRAVYEQY
TRBV4-1	ASRERGASYNEQF
TRBV3-1	ASSPQGLRYGYT
TRBV3-1	ASSPRTGGSEKLF
TRBV15	ATSRDVSGFSYNEQF
TRBV9	ASSHDLVGEETQY
TRBV13	ASSLVDSGWTEAF
TRBV20-1	SASPGALGNSPLH
TRBV24-1	ATSDFGQGRSNEQF
TRBV27	ASSLGWPGEQY